Below, 9 T cell receptor beta chains from the same sample are listed, as sequenced in a study of PD-1 blockade in classical Hodgkin lymphoma. Described time point: cycle 4 day 1 (C4D1), after 6 weeks of nivolumab. Relapse after autologous stem cell transplantation occurred in every patient, and brentuximab vedotin exposure varied. Clones were read by immunoSEQ multiplex PCR, and TCRdb kept only the in-frame ones, dropping some. The sample gives about 39,000 clones, 77% of which show up once; approximately 9.8% is in the top ten. This specimen consisted of peripheral blood mononuclear cells (PBMCs), obtained before the fourth cycle of nivolumab. The receptors derive from a human donor with classical Hodgkin lymphoma.

This CDR3 is CASSESLGQPYEQYF. CDR3 DNA: TGCGCCAGCAGTGAGTCCCTTGGACAGCCCTACGAGCAGTACTTC. The chain uses TRBV10-2 and TRBJ2-7; TRBD1 is a possible D gene (6 bases). With 0 bases removed from V and 2 bases from J, the gap between germline ends came to 11 bases. Germline V lookup: CDR1 WSHSY, CDR2 SAAADI. The CDR3 consists of 15 residues.

This chain connects TRBV6-1 to TRBJ1-2; 8 bases fit TRBD1. Germline-derived CDR1 and CDR2 are MNHNS and SASEGT. The CDR3 covers 14 residues. The V segment lost 4 bases and the J segment 3 bases; nucleotides outside the gene matches: 4. CDR3 coding DNA: TGTGCCAGCAGTGTCTCGACAGGGGACTATGGCTACACCTTC. The encoded protein is CASSVSTGDYGYTF.

The chain combines TRBV10-3 with TRBJ2-7, with 9 positions matching TRBD2. Trimming at V came to 0 bases and at J to 2 bases, leaving 2 bases not matched to a gene. Looked up from germline, CDR1 is ENHRY and CDR2 is SYGVKD. The CDR3 is 15 residues long. The CDR3 DNA sequence: TGTGCCATCAGTGAGTCTAGCGGGGGAACCTACGAGCAGTACTTC. Translated: CAISESSGGTYEQYF.

The CDR3 DNA follows: TGTGCCAGTAGTATAGGGGGAACTCGGGGTCAGGAGACCCAGTACTTC. Translating it yields CASSIGGTRGQETQYF. The V gene is TRBV19, the J gene TRBJ2-5; the D gene is possibly TRBD2 (5 bases). V was clipped by 1 base and J by 5 bases, with 17 bases between them. Germline-derived CDR1 and CDR2 are LNHDA and SQIVND (reference sequence). This CDR3 is 16 amino acids long.

Worth noting for this clone: A junction end diverges from the germline sequence, so it may reflect a read error. The chain combines TRBV5-8 with TRBJ2-5; 8 bases line up with TRBD1. This CDR3 is built from 13 residues. The germline gives CDR1 SGHTS, CDR2 YDEGEE. The CDR3 DNA reads as TGTGCCAGCAGCGGTCGAGGACAGGGAGTTCAGAACTTC. Its protein is CASSGRGQGVQNF.

The gene calls are TRBV14 and TRBJ1-3, with 8 bases fitting TRBD1. V was clipped by 4 bases and J by 3 bases; unmatched bases: 5. The CDR3 sequence is 15 residues long. In germline, CDR1 is SGHDN, CDR2 FVKESK. In nucleotides, the CDR3 is TGTGCCAGCAGCCTCGGACAGGGCGGTGGAAACACCATATATTTT. It encodes CASSLGQGGGNTIYF.

This chain connects TRBV6-5 to TRBJ2-1; tentatively, D is TRBD2 (5 bases). V lost 0 bases and J lost 1, with 7 bases in between. Per germline, CDR1 MNHEY and CDR2 SVGAGI. The CDR3 extends over 15 amino acids. In DNA form, the CDR3 reads TGTGCCAGCAGTTACTCTCGGGGATCCTACAATGAGCAGTTCTTC. It translates to CASSYSRGSYNEQFF.

The chain carries TRBV7-8 and TRBJ1-1, with D possibly being TRBD1 (6 bases). CDR1 and CDR2 (germline): SGHVS, FQNEAQ. V lost 0 bases to trimming and J lost 0 bases, with 14 bases between them. This CDR3 is built from 17 residues. The CDR3 loop is CASSLARGRLMNTEAFF. The CDR3 DNA reads TGTGCCAGCAGCTTAGCCAGGGGACGGCTCATGAACACTGAAGCTTTCTTT.

V gene TRBV18 combines with J gene TRBJ1-3; D is perhaps TRBD1 (5 bases). This CDR3 is built from 13 residues. V shed 2 bases and J shed 7 bases, with 9 bases lying between them. Germline V lookup: CDR1 KGHSH, CDR2 LQKENI. The CDR3: CASSPSGGNTIYF. CDR3 sequence (DNA): TGTGCCAGCTCACCAAGTGGGGGGAACACCATATATTTT.